Below, 10 T cell receptor beta chains from the same sample are listed, as sequenced in a study of CD8 T cells in ankylosing spondylitis. Via MiXCR, TCRdb re-called the 5' RACE reads, giving one row per CDR3 protein. The sample records 250,000 or so distinct CDR3 sequences, about 10% being singletons. Sequencing was carried out using blood, either unsorted or a sorted T cell fraction (not recorded which). The receptors were sampled from a male donor with ankylosing spondylitis or in good health (not recorded which).

This chain uses TRBV7-2 with TRBJ1-2; no firm D call. The length of the CDR3 is 13 residues. Germline V gives CDR1 SGHTA, CDR2 FQGNSA. V lost 1 base to trimming and J lost 8 bases, with 11 bases between them. The CDR3 DNA is TGTGCCAGCAGCTTAGAACAGTGGATCGGCTACACCTTC. This sequence encodes CASSLEQWIGYTF.

This chain connects TRBV29-1 to TRBJ2-4, with a weak D call TRBD2 (5 bases). The V and J ends lost 8 bases and 6 bases respectively, with 11 bases between them. CDR1 SQVTM and CDR2 ANQGSEA come from the germline V gene. This CDR3 spans 11 amino acids. This chain's CDR3 is CSTGDGNIQYF. The DNA of the CDR3 is TGCAGCACCGGGGATGGAAACATTCAGTACTTC.

This clonotype has more than one count but fewer than ten. The chain combines TRBV13 with TRBJ1-3; D is undetermined. This CDR3 is 16 amino acids long. The V gene lost 0 bases and the J gene lost 6 bases, with 15 bases spanning the gap. The V gene's germline CDR1 is PRHDT and CDR2 FYEKMQ (reference sequence). CDR3 residues: CASSLGSEENANTIYF. The DNA of the CDR3 is TGTGCCAGCAGCTTAGGTTCGGAGGAGAATGCAAACACCATATATTTT.

This clonotype was found many times. The chain carries TRBV5-5 and TRBJ1-1; tentatively, D is TRBD1 (6 bases). Per germline, CDR1 SGHKS and CDR2 YYEKEE (reference sequence). CDR3 length: 16 residues. Trimming stripped 4 bases from V and 4 bases from J, with 20 bases between. DNA for the CDR3: TGTGCCAGCAGCCCCGCTTTGGGGCTGGGGGCCACTGAAGCTTTCTTT. Protein sequence: CASSPALGLGATEAFF. The full variable domain, in which reference TRBV5-5 and TRBJ1-1 provide the parts outside the CDR3, is DAGVTQSPTHLIKTRGQQVTLRCSPISGHKSVSWYQQVLGQGPQFIFQYYEKEERGRGNFPDRFSARQFPNYSSELNVNALLLGDSALYLCASSPALGLGATEAFFGQGTRLTVV.

This clonotype was seen only a few times. V and J are TRBV20-1 and TRBJ2-1; D tentatively reads TRBD1 or TRBD2 (5 bases each). Germline V gene data show CDR1 as DFQATT and CDR2 as SNEGSKA (reference sequence). The ends were cut back, 6 bases at V and 4 bases at J, with 16 bases in the middle. The CDR3 covers 14 residues. This CDR3 is CSATGAIYYNEQFF. The CDR3 DNA reads as TGCAGTGCAACCGGGGCCATTTATTACAATGAGCAGTTCTTC.

This clonotype has just a few counts. This rearrangement joins TRBV7-8 to TRBJ2-1, with 14 bases lining up with TRBD2. The CDR3 totals 18 residues. Germline CDR1 reads SGHVS; CDR2 reads FQNEAQ. The V and J ends lost 4 bases and 7 bases, in that order; junction bases with no gene match: 12. CDR3: CASSSTAGTSGRLNEQFF. CDR3 nucleotides: TGTGCCAGCAGCTCGACTGCCGGGACTAGCGGGAGATTGAATGAGCAGTTCTTC.

The chain recombines TRBV7-3 with TRBJ2-1, with D perhaps TRBD2 (5 bases). CDR3 length: 14 residues. Trimming removed 5 bases at V and 8 bases at J, with 16 bases between. Germline-derived CDR1 and CDR2 are SGHTA and FQGTGA. The CDR3: CASSMDGLSDEQFF. The CDR3 DNA sequence: TGTGCCAGCAGCATGGACGGACTGAGCGATGAGCAGTTCTTC.

The V gene is TRBV20-1, the J gene TRBJ1-1; unclear D gene. V gave up 6 bases and J gave up 9 bases, with 11 bases separating them. This CDR3 has 10 residues. CDR1 is DFQATT, CDR2 SNEGSKA, per germline (reference sequence). CDR3: CSAYGGKAFF. CDR3 sequence (DNA): TGCAGTGCGTATGGAGGGAAAGCTTTCTTT.

This clonotype was seen repeatedly, ten times or more. The V call is TRBV12-3 or TRBV12-4, the J call TRBJ1-3, with 8 bases that match TRBD1. The trim removed 8 bases at V and 0 bases at J, leaving 9 bases unmatched. CDR3 length: 16 amino acids. In DNA, the CDR3 is TGTGCCAGCTCCCTAGGGGACAGGTACTCTGGAAACACCATATATTTT. Protein product: CASSLGDRYSGNTIYF.

This clonotype appeared many times. The rearrangement links TRBV5-1 to TRBJ2-1; a weak D match, TRBD2 (5 bases). The CDR3 is 15 amino acids. Germline-derived CDR1 and CDR2 are SGHRS and YFSETQ. V was trimmed by 0 bases and J by 0 bases, leaving 7 bases between them. CDR3 loop: CASSLGESSYNEQFF. CDR3 bases: TGCGCCAGCAGCTTGGGGGAGAGCTCCTACAATGAGCAGTTCTTC.